A selection of T cell receptor beta chains follows, all from one sample in a study of blood T cell repertoires in COVID-19. Method: immunoSEQ multiplex PCR; TCRdb's copy keeps in-frame clones and lacks some. This table has roughly 200,000 clones, 85% to 90% appearing once. Specimen: peripheral blood. The receptor set was obtained from a man aged 35-49 years with active or convalescent COVID-19. CDR3s include the opening cysteine and the closing phenylalanine or tryptophan. The D gene is left open where the match is weak. Part of the rows lack a size; the others show once, few, many or a class for expanded clones.

d_call | j_call | clone_size | v_call | cdr3_nt | cdr3_aa
- | TRBJ2-2 | - | TRBV5-1 | TGCGCCAGCAGCTTGTCGGCCGGGGAGCTGTTTTTT | CASSLSAGELFF
TRBD1 | TRBJ1-6 | - | TRBV16 | TGTGCCAGCAGCCCCAGACAGGGCCGGGGAGGTTCACCCCTCCACTTT | CASSPRQGRGGSPLHF
- | TRBJ1-1 | - | TRBV5-4 | TGTGCCAGCAGCCCCAGCCGGTTTAGCACGGCTGAAGCTTTCTTT | CASSPSRFSTAEAFF
- | TRBJ1-1 | - | TRBV4-1 | TGCGCCAGCAGCCTAACCCTCGGGGGAGGGAACACTGAAGCTTTCTTT | CASSLTLGGGNTEAFF
TRBD1 | TRBJ1-4 | - | TRBV28 | TGTGCCAGCAACGTGGACAGGGGCCAGCCGGATCTGTTTTTT | CASNVDRGQPDLFF
TRBD1 | TRBJ1-2 | - | TRBV2 | TGTGCCAGCAAAATCAGGGGGGAGAACTATGGCTACACCTTC | CASKIRGENYGYTF
- | TRBJ1-3 | few | TRBV30 | TGTGCCTGGAGTAGGGGTTCCGGAAACACCATATATTTT | CAWSRGSGNTIYF
- | TRBJ2-5 | - | TRBV9 | TGTGCCAGCAGCTCACAAGAGACCCAGTACTTC | CASSSQETQYF
TRBD1 | TRBJ2-3 | - | TRBV28 | TGTGCCAGCAGTCTCCAGGGGGTGGATACGCAGTATTTT | CASSLQGVDTQYF
- | TRBJ1-1 | - | TRBV7-2 | TGTGCCAGCAGCGTTAGCCCGAACACTGAAGCTTTCTTT | CASSVSPNTEAFF
TRBD2 | TRBJ2-7 | - | TRBV6-5 | TGTGCCAGCAGTCCTTATGGGGGGGAAGGGTACGAGCAGTACTTC | CASSPYGGEGYEQYF
- | TRBJ2-3 | - | TRBV18 | TGTGCCAGCTCATTTACAGGGCCCTCCAGTGCTAGCACAGATACGCAGTATTTT | CASSFTGPSSASTDTQYF
- | TRBJ2-7 | - | TRBV12-3/TRBV12-4 | TGTGCCAGCAGTTTGGGGCAGGATAACGAGCAGTACTTC | CASSLGQDNEQYF
- | TRBJ1-1 | few | TRBV5-1 | TGCGCCAGCAGCACGACAGGCATGAACACTGAAGCTTTCTTT | CASSTTGMNTEAFF
- | TRBJ2-3 | - | TRBV7-9 | TGTGCCAGCAGCCCAGGGTCAGATACGCAGTATTTT | CASSPGSDTQYF
TRBD2 | TRBJ2-5 | - | TRBV27 | TGTGCCAGCAGCCAAACTAGCGGGGGGGCCAGAGAGACCCAGTACTTC | CASSQTSGGARETQYF